The clone carrying this TCR beta chain appeared a few times. The sample is drawn from a study of blood T cell repertoires in COVID-19. At the level of the study: Sites across the United States, Italy and Spain contributed samples from acute and convalescent COVID-19. The analysed material was cDNA or gDNA that came from T cells, B-cell-depleted T cells, or PBMCs.

Germline V gives CDR1 MNHEY, CDR2 SVGAGI. The V and J ends lost 0 bases and 4 bases, in that order; junction bases with no gene match: 4. The length of the CDR3 is 15 residues. Using immunoSEQ multiplex PCR, the repertoire was profiled, and TCRdb retains in-frame clones only, with some absent. The sample includes some 250,000 clones, 75% to 90% seen only once; the top ten take around 7.2%. Sequencing used peripheral blood. The J gene is TRBJ1-2, the V gene TRBV6-5, with 8 bases fitting TRBD1. The receptor was isolated from a man in his 60s who had recovered from COVID-19. The CDR3 nucleotides read TGTGCCAGCAGTTACTCCGGGACAGGAGGCTATGGCTACACCTTC. Amino acids: CASSYSGTGGYGYTF.